These T cell receptor beta chains were read from a single sample in a study of patients and donors after allogeneic stem cell transplantation. One entry per CDR3 protein, called by TCRdb with MiXCR from the RT-PCR reads. The sample contains 920,000 or so distinct CDR3 sequences, more than 15% of which appear only once. The specimen was blood, either unsorted or a sorted T cell fraction (not recorded which). All receptors derive from a human donor who was either an allogeneic HSCT recipient or a stem cell or donor lymphocyte infusion donor (not recorded which). It is not recorded whose cells these are; they may come from a transplant donor. CDR3s include the opening cysteine and the closing phenylalanine or tryptophan. A D gene is named only where the DNA matches it firmly. A row's size may be missing; if present it is once, few, many or a size class.

V gene: TRBV7-7; J gene: TRBJ2-1; D gene: -; clone size: few; CDR3 DNA: TGTGCTAGCAGCCGATCTCTAGAGGATGAGCAGTTCTTC; CDR3 protein: CASSRSLEDEQFF
V gene: TRBV5-1; J gene: TRBJ1-5; D gene: -; clone size: many; CDR3 DNA: TGTGCCAGCAGCTTAGCGGGTGGTCAGCCCCAGCATTTT; CDR3 protein: CASSLAGGQPQHF
V gene: TRBV4-3; J gene: TRBJ1-2; D gene: -; clone size: many; CDR3 DNA: TGCGCCAGCAGCCAAGAAGGGGTCAGGATTCCCTATGGCTACACCTTC; CDR3 protein: CASSQEGVRIPYGYTF
V gene: TRBV25-1; J gene: TRBJ2-7; D gene: -; clone size: -; CDR3 DNA: TGTGCCAGCAGTGATCTATCTTCCTACGAGCAGTACTTC; CDR3 protein: CASSDLSSYEQYF
V gene: TRBV5-6; J gene: TRBJ1-1; D gene: -; clone size: -; CDR3 DNA: TGTGCCAGCAGCTCGGCCAGGGCGGGTGAAGCTTTCTTT; CDR3 protein: CASSSARAGEAFF
V gene: TRBV14; J gene: TRBJ2-5; D gene: -; clone size: -; CDR3 DNA: TGTGCCAGCAGCCAAGAGGGGGCCTGGCCGGAGACCCAGTACTTC; CDR3 protein: CASSQEGAWPETQYF
V gene: TRBV6-2/TRBV6-3; J gene: TRBJ1-5; D gene: TRBD1; clone size: many; CDR3 DNA: TGTGCCAGCAGGGGGACAGCAAATCAGCCCCAGCATTTT; CDR3 protein: CASRGTANQPQHF
V gene: TRBV6-1; J gene: TRBJ2-6; D gene: -; clone size: -; CDR3 DNA: TGTGCCACCCGGTCGGGTGACTCTGGGGCCAACGTCCTGACTTTC; CDR3 protein: CATRSGDSGANVLTF
V gene: TRBV10-3; J gene: TRBJ1-1; D gene: -; clone size: -; CDR3 DNA: TGTGCCATCGCTCCGGAGGGGACTGAAGCTTTCTTT; CDR3 protein: CAIAPEGTEAFF
V gene: TRBV2; J gene: TRBJ1-5; D gene: -; clone size: few; CDR3 DNA: TGTGCCAGCAGCATGGGGGACCGAAGGCAGAATCAGCCCCAGCATTTT; CDR3 protein: CASSMGDRRQNQPQHF
V gene: TRBV12-3/TRBV12-4; J gene: TRBJ1-4; D gene: -; clone size: few; CDR3 DNA: TGTGCCAGCAGTCTAGACAGGCCGACTAATGAAAAACTGTTTTTT; CDR3 protein: CASSLDRPTNEKLFF
V gene: TRBV7-8; J gene: TRBJ2-1; D gene: TRBD2; clone size: -; CDR3 DNA: TGTGCCAGCAGCTTAAGTGGGGGCGGGGGGGCCCATAGTCGGGATGAGCAGTTCTTC; CDR3 protein: CASSLSGGGGAHSRDEQFF
V gene: TRBV5-6; J gene: TRBJ2-1; D gene: -; clone size: -; CDR3 DNA: TGTGCCAGCGCCGGGACCAACTACAATGAGCAGTTCTTC; CDR3 protein: CASAGTNYNEQFF
V gene: TRBV4-2; J gene: TRBJ2-1; D gene: -; clone size: few; CDR3 DNA: TGTGCCAGCAGCCGCCAGGATGGACAGGAGCAGTTCTTC; CDR3 protein: CASSRQDGQEQFF
V gene: TRBV29-1; J gene: TRBJ2-2; D gene: -; clone size: many; CDR3 DNA: TGCAGCGCACTCGGTGGCACCGGGGAGCTGTTTTTT; CDR3 protein: CSALGGTGELFF
V gene: TRBV11-2; J gene: TRBJ1-4; D gene: -; clone size: once; CDR3 DNA: TGTGCCAGCAGCCCAGGACAATACGGCGAAAAACTGTTTTTT; CDR3 protein: CASSPGQYGEKLFF
V gene: TRBV11-2; J gene: TRBJ2-7; D gene: -; clone size: -; CDR3 DNA: TGTGCCAGCAGCGACTTTTCCTACGGGACACCTCAGCAGTACTTC; CDR3 protein: CASSDFSYGTPQQYF
V gene: TRBV18; J gene: TRBJ1-1; D gene: -; clone size: -; CDR3 DNA: TGTGCCAGCTCACCACGACCGCTTGAAGCTTTCTTT; CDR3 protein: CASSPRPLEAFF
V gene: TRBV29-1; J gene: TRBJ2-5; D gene: -; clone size: -; CDR3 DNA: TGCAGCGTTTCTTACGCGATGCAAGAGACCCAGTACTTC; CDR3 protein: CSVSYAMQETQYF
V gene: TRBV25-1; J gene: TRBJ1-2; D gene: -; clone size: few; CDR3 DNA: TGTGCCAGCAGTGACCCCACTACAGGAGAGAACTATGGCTACACCTTC; CDR3 protein: CASSDPTTGENYGYTF
V gene: TRBV27; J gene: TRBJ1-3; D gene: -; clone size: few; CDR3 DNA: TGTGCCAGCAGTCAACAGGGAAGAGGAAACACCATATATTTT; CDR3 protein: CASSQQGRGNTIYF
V gene: TRBV5-1; J gene: TRBJ2-7; D gene: -; clone size: few; CDR3 DNA: TGCGCCAGCAGCTTGAGTTTGGCGGGGGAGCAGTACTTC; CDR3 protein: CASSLSLAGEQYF
V gene: TRBV25-1; J gene: TRBJ1-2; D gene: -; clone size: few; CDR3 DNA: TGTGCCAGCAGTGAGTGGAGGGCCTATGGCTACACCTTC; CDR3 protein: CASSEWRAYGYTF
V gene: TRBV20-1; J gene: TRBJ2-3; D gene: TRBD2; clone size: -; CDR3 DNA: TGCAGTGCTAGAGATCGTACTAGCGGGGGGTTCGGCACAGATACGCAGTATTTT; CDR3 protein: CSARDRTSGGFGTDTQYF
V gene: TRBV4-2; J gene: TRBJ1-2; D gene: -; clone size: many; CDR3 DNA: TGTGCCAGCAGCCAAGAAGGATTGCTCTATGGCTACACCTTC; CDR3 protein: CASSQEGLLYGYTF